The 28 T cell receptor beta chains listed next were all sequenced from one sample in a study of technical replicates of blood from a few donors. Libraries were prepared by immunoSEQ multiplex PCR; TCRdb keeps only in-frame clonotypes and omits some of them. Of tens of thousands of clones in the sample, about nine tenths were seen once. The sample comprised T cells isolated from PBMCs. Receptor source: a human donor in good health.

This chain links TRBV25-1 with TRBJ2-7, with unresolved D. V was trimmed by 1 base and J by 6 bases, leaving 13 bases between them. Germline V gives CDR1 MGHDK, CDR2 SYGVNS. CDR3 size: 14 residues. DNA for the CDR3: TGTGCCAGCAGTGAATCGGCGGCACGCGGCGAGCAGTACTTC. This encodes CASSESAARGEQYF.

The gene calls are TRBV30 and TRBJ2-2; D is undetermined. V was pared by 3 bases and J by 6 bases, with 8 bases between. CDR3 length: 12 residues. Per the germline V gene, CDR1 is GTSNPN and CDR2 is SVGIG (reference sequence). CDR3 in DNA: TGTGCCTGGAGCCAACGGGCCGGGGAGCTGTTTTTT. Its protein product is CAWSQRAGELFF.

The chain links TRBV2 to TRBJ1-2; D ambiguous. This CDR3 has 15 amino acids. The germline gives CDR1 SNHLY, CDR2 FYNNEI. Trimming removed 0 bases from V and 4 bases from J, with 12 bases in between. CDR3 sequence (DNA): TGTGCCAGCAGTGAAGCGTTAGCCACAACCTATGGCTACACCTTC. This encodes CASSEALATTYGYTF.

The chain carries TRBV11-2 and TRBJ2-1, with D possibly being TRBD2 (6 bases). V lost 3 bases to trimming and J lost 7 bases, with 10 bases between them. The CDR3 has 13 residues. Germline V gene lookup returns CDR1 SGHAT and CDR2 FQNNGV. The CDR3 here is CASSFNGGNEQFF. CDR3 nucleotides: TGTGCCAGCAGCTTTAACGGAGGGAATGAGCAGTTCTTC.

The chain combines TRBV7-3 with TRBJ2-6; the D gene is possibly TRBD1 (6 bases). Per the germline V gene, CDR1 is SGHTA and CDR2 is FQGTGA. The length of the CDR3 is 17 residues. The V and J ends lost 5 bases and 2 bases respectively, with 16 bases between them. The chain's CDR3 is CASSPRIQGAGANVLTF. In nucleotides, the CDR3 is TGTGCCAGCAGCCCGCGGATACAGGGTGCTGGGGCCAACGTCCTGACTTTC.

This clone was seen just once. The V gene is TRBV7-9, the J gene TRBJ1-1; D call uncertain. The CDR3 consists of 14 residues. CDR1 is SEHNR, CDR2 FQNEAQ, per germline (reference sequence). Trimming pared 5 bases from V and 4 bases from J, leaving 14 bases between. DNA of the CDR3: TGTGCCAGCAGCCCGACCGGGTGGGTCACTGAAGCTTTCTTT. It yields the protein CASSPTGWVTEAFF.

In DNA, the CDR3 is TGTGCCAGCAGCACGTCACAGGGCCACTATGGCTACACCTTC. Translation: CASSTSQGHYGYTF. The gene calls are TRBV5-4 and TRBJ1-2; TRBD1 might be the D (6 bases). The CDR3 sequence is 14 residues long. Per the germline V gene, CDR1 is SGHNT and CDR2 is YYREEE (reference sequence). Trimming removed 4 bases at V and 3 bases at J, with 13 bases between.

This clone was seen once. DNA for the CDR3: TGTGCTAGCTCCCCAGGGGATATTAGCACAGATACGCAGTATTTT. It is translated as CASSPGDISTDTQYF. The chain recombines TRBV7-7 with TRBJ2-3, with D maybe TRBD1 (6 bases). CDR1 is SSHAT, CDR2 FNYEAQ, per germline (reference sequence). This CDR3 is built from 15 residues.

The CDR3 DNA sequence: TGTGCCAGCAGCGTATTCGGACAGGGGGAGGAAAAACTGTTTTTT. This gives the protein CASSVFGQGEEKLFF. The rearrangement links TRBV9 to TRBJ1-4, with 10 bases matching TRBD1. Germline V gives CDR1 SGDLS, CDR2 YYNGEE. CDR3 length: 15 residues. V gave up 1 base and J gave up 8 bases; unmatched junction bases: 5.

The chain joins TRBV5-8 to TRBJ2-5, with D perhaps TRBD1 (5 bases). This CDR3 has 12 amino acids. The V gene's germline CDR1 is SGHTS and CDR2 YDEGEE. The ends were cut back, 1 base at V and 4 bases at J, with 5 bases in the middle. The CDR3: CASSLRGETQYF. CDR3 sequence (DNA): TGTGCCAGCAGCTTGAGGGGAGAGACCCAGTACTTC.

The genes are TRBV5-4 and TRBJ1-1; D might be TRBD1 (5 bases). V lost 0 bases, J lost 4 bases, and 13 bases lay in between. Germline-derived CDR1 and CDR2 are SGHNT and YYREEE (reference sequence). The CDR3 covers 15 residues. The CDR3 here is CASSLGRGQATEAFF. CDR3 sequence (DNA): TGTGCCAGCAGCTTGGGAAGGGGCCAGGCCACTGAAGCTTTCTTT.

The gene calls are TRBV4-1 and TRBJ2-1; 8 bases agree with TRBD2. CDR3 length: 14 amino acids. V was pared by 4 bases and J by 5 bases, with 4 bases of the junction left unmatched. Looked up from germline, CDR1 is MGHRA and CDR2 is YSYEKL. In DNA, the CDR3 is TGCGCCAGCAGCCCCGGGAGGGAAAACAATGAGCAGTTCTTC. This translates into CASSPGRENNEQFF.

The chain carries TRBV6-5 and TRBJ1-2, with D hard to call. CDR1 and CDR2 from the germline V gene are MNHEY and SVGAGI. CDR3 size: 14 residues. V was trimmed by 2 bases and J by 8 bases, leaving 15 bases between them. In DNA form, the CDR3 reads TGTGCCAGCAGTTACCGTCCATCTGTGGAGGGCTACACCTTC. Its translation: CASSYRPSVEGYTF.

This rearrangement joins TRBV2 to TRBJ2-7; D remains unclear. CDR3 length: 15 residues. Germline assignment: CDR1 SNHLY and CDR2 FYNNEI. V was shortened by 2 bases and J by 0 bases, with 11 bases between the two germline ends. In DNA, the CDR3 is TGTGCCAGCAGTGAATCTGTCAGAACCTCCTACGAGCAGTACTTC. This gives the protein CASSESVRTSYEQYF.

The rearrangement links TRBV18 to TRBJ1-2; D gene ambiguous. The CDR3 sequence is 13 residues long. Germline CDR1 reads KGHSH; CDR2 reads LQKENI. V gave up 0 bases and J gave up 7 bases, with 9 bases separating them. The CDR3 DNA sequence: TGTGCCAGCTCACCACCGAACCAGTCTGGCTACACCTTC. It codes for CASSPPNQSGYTF.

The chain is built from TRBV30 and TRBJ2-5; 8 bases agree with TRBD2. Germline V gives CDR1 GTSNPN, CDR2 SVGIG (reference sequence). V trimming: 3 bases; J trimming: 5 bases; junction bases outside the gene matches: 11. The CDR3 totals 15 residues. CDR3 sequence (DNA): TGTGCCTGGAGGTCCCGACTAGCGCTCTCTGAGACCCAGTACTTC. This encodes CAWRSRLALSETQYF.

The chain is built from TRBV19 and TRBJ2-2; a possible D gene is TRBD2 (5 bases). This CDR3 is built from 18 residues. Between the trimmed V and J ends, which lost 5 bases and 0 bases, there was a span of 19 bases. The germline gives CDR1 LNHDA, CDR2 SQIVND (reference sequence). CDR3 residues: CASSDPYRAEPNTGELFF. The CDR3 nucleotides read TGTGCCAGTAGTGACCCATATCGAGCGGAGCCGAACACCGGGGAGCTGTTTTTT.

CDR3: CSVEEGDRAPYNEQFF. The CDR3 region has the DNA TGCAGCGTTGAAGAGGGCGACAGGGCCCCCTACAATGAGCAGTTCTTC. This sequence joins TRBV29-1 and TRBJ2-1, with 7 bases aligning to TRBD1. After removal of 0 bases from V and 2 bases from J, the junction contained 7 bases not matched to a gene. Germline CDR1 reads SQVTM; CDR2 reads ANQGSEA. The CDR3 sequence is 16 residues long.

V gene TRBV5-1 combines with J gene TRBJ1-2; 7 bases are shared with TRBD1. Germline lookup yields CDR1 SGHRS and CDR2 YFSETQ. The CDR3 covers 13 residues. V trimming: 4 bases; J trimming: 8 bases; junction bases outside the gene matches: 8. CDR3 protein: CASSRTGEHGYTF. DNA of the CDR3: TGCGCCAGCAGCAGAACAGGGGAACACGGCTACACCTTC.

The chain is built from TRBV25-1 and TRBJ1-4, with TRBD1 matching 8 bases. The CDR3 covers 15 residues. The J segment lost 8 bases and the V segment lost 3 bases, leaving 8 bases of the junction unmatched. The germline CDR1 and CDR2 sequences are MGHDK and SYGVNS. CDR3 residues: CASSEADREREKLFF. CDR3 sequence (DNA): TGTGCCAGCAGTGAGGCGGACAGGGAAAGAGAAAAACTGTTTTTT.

The sample holds one count of this clone. This rearrangement joins TRBV5-4 to TRBJ1-5; D is undetermined. V was trimmed by 0 bases and J by 5 bases, leaving 6 bases between them. CDR1 and CDR2 from the germline V gene are SGHNT and YYREEE (reference sequence). The CDR3 is 13 amino acids. CDR3 loop: CASSLDGDQPQHF. The CDR3 DNA sequence: TGTGCCAGCAGCTTGGACGGGGATCAGCCCCAGCATTTT.

The V gene is TRBV4-3, the J gene TRBJ1-5; tentative D call: TRBD1 (6 bases). V shed 0 bases and J shed 1 base, with 13 bases lying between them. This CDR3 has 17 residues. Per germline, CDR1 LGHNA and CDR2 YSLEER. The CDR3 DNA reads TGCGCCAGCAGCCAAGATCACGGGACAAGAAGCAATCAGCCCCAGCATTTT. Amino acid sequence: CASSQDHGTRSNQPQHF.

This clone turned up a few times. The chain links TRBV11-1 to TRBJ1-1; D unclear. CDR1 and CDR2 (germline): SGHAT, FQDESV (reference sequence). V dropped 1 base and J dropped 8 bases, with 11 bases sitting between them. The CDR3 extends over 13 amino acids. This CDR3 reads CASSLDRTGEAFF. CDR3 coding DNA: TGTGCCAGCAGCTTAGATCGGACGGGAGAAGCTTTCTTT.

This rearrangement joins TRBV12-5 to TRBJ2-7; 10 positions agree with TRBD1. This CDR3 is 15 amino acids long. The germline CDR1 and CDR2 sequences are LGHNT and FRNRAP. The V segment lost 2 bases and the J segment 6 bases; nucleotides outside the gene matches: 7. CDR3 protein: CASGLTRQGAGEQYF. The CDR3 DNA is TGTGCTAGTGGTTTGACCCGACAGGGGGCAGGCGAGCAGTACTTC.

The CDR3 loop reads CASSADLGGAYTEAFF. The CDR3 nucleotides read TGTGCCAGCAGTGCAGACCTAGGGGGCGCGTACACTGAAGCTTTCTTT. The V and J genes are TRBV28 and TRBJ1-1; 7 positions match TRBD1. The CDR3 is 16 amino acids. Germline CDR1 is MDHEN and CDR2 is SYDVKM. V was clipped by 5 bases and J by 3 bases; unmatched bases: 12.

In nucleotides, the CDR3 is TGTGCCAGCAGCCCTTCCCGGACAGGTTATAGCAATCAGCCCCAGCATTTT. Translated, it gives CASSPSRTGYSNQPQHF. V and J are TRBV7-8 and TRBJ1-5; 7 nucleotides align to TRBD1. The germline V gene has CDR1 SGHVS and CDR2 FQNEAQ. The CDR3 length is 17 residues. With 5 bases clipped from V and 0 bases from J, the junction kept 10 bases outside the gene matches.

The chain recombines TRBV7-2 with TRBJ1-5; D uncertain. The CDR3 is made up of 14 amino acids. Germline V lookup: CDR1 SGHTA, CDR2 FQGNSA. V gave up 1 base and J gave up 5 bases, with 9 bases separating them. This CDR3 reads CASSLGYGDQPQHF. The CDR3 DNA sequence: TGTGCCAGCAGCTTAGGGTACGGTGATCAGCCCCAGCATTTT.

The V call is TRBV11-2, the J call TRBJ2-7; 7 nucleotides agree with TRBD1. Trimming removed 0 bases from V and 4 bases from J; junction bases left unmatched: 6. CDR3 length: 15 residues. Germline lookup yields CDR1 SGHAT and CDR2 FQNNGV. CDR3 sequence: CASSLDINRGYEQYF. As DNA, the CDR3 is TGTGCCAGCAGCTTAGATATCAACAGGGGTTACGAGCAGTACTTC.